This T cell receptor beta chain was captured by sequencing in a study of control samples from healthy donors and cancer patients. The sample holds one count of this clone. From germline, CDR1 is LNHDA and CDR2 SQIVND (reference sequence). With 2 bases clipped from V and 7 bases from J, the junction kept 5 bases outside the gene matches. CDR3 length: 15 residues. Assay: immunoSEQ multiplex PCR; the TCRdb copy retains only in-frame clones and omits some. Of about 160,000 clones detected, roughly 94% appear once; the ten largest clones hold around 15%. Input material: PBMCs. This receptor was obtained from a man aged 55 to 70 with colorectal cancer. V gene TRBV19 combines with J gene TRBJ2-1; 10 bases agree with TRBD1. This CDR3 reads CASSIPTGGFNEQFF. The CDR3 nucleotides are TGTGCCAGTAGTATACCGACAGGGGGCTTTAATGAGCAGTTCTTC.